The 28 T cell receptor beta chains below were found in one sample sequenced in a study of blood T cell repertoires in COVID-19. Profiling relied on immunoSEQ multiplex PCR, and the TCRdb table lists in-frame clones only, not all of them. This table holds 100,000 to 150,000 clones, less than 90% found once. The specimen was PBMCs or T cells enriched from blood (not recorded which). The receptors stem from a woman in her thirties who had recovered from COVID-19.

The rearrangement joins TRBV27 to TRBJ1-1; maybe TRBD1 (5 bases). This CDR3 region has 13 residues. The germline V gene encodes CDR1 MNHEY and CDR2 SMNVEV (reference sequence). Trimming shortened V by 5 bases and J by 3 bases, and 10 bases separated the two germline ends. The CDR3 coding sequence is TGTGCCAGCAGTCCCATGACAGACACTGAAGCTTTCTTT. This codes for CASSPMTDTEAFF.

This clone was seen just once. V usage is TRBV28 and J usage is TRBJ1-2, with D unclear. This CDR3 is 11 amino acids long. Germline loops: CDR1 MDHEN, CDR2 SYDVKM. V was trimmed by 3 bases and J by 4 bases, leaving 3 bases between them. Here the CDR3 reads CASSLSYGYTF. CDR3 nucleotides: TGTGCCAGCAGTTTGAGCTATGGCTACACCTTC.

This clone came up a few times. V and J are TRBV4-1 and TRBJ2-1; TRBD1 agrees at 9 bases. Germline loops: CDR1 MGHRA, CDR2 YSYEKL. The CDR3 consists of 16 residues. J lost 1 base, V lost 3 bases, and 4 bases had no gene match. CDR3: CASSHRTGESYNEQFF. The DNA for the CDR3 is TGCGCCAGCAGCCATCGGACAGGGGAATCCTACAATGAGCAGTTCTTC.

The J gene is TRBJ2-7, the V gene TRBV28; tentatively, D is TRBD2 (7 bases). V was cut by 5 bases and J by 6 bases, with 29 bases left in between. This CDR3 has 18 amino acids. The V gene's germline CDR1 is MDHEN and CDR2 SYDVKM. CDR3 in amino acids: CASSPYPTWGGGPGEQYF. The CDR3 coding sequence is TGTGCCAGCAGTCCATATCCCACCTGGGGCGGGGGCCCCGGCGAGCAGTACTTC.

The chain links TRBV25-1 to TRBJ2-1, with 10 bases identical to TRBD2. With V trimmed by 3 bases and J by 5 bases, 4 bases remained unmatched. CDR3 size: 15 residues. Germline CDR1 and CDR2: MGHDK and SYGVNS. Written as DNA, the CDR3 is TGTGCCAGCAGTGAGGGGACTAGCGCAAACAATGAGCAGTTCTTC. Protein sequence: CASSEGTSANNEQFF.

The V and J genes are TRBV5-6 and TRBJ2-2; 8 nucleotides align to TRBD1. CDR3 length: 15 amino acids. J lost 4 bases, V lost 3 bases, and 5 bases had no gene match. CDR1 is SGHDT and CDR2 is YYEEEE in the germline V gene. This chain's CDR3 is CASSWTGSSTGELFF. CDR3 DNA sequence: TGTGCCAGCAGCTGGACAGGGAGTTCCACCGGGGAGCTGTTTTTT.

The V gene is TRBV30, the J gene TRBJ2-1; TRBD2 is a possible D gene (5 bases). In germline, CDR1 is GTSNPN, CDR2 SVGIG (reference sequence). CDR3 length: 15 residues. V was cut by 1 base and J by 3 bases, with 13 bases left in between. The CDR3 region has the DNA TGTGCCTGGAGTGGGGAGAGCCTCAACTACAATGAGCAGTTCTTC. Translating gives CAWSGESLNYNEQFF.

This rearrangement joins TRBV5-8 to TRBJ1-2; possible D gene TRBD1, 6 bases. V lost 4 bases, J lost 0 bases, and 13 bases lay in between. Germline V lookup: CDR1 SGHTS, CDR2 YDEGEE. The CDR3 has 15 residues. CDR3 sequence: CASSPPGASNYGYTF. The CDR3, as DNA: TGTGCCAGCAGCCCTCCAGGGGCCTCTAACTATGGCTACACCTTC.

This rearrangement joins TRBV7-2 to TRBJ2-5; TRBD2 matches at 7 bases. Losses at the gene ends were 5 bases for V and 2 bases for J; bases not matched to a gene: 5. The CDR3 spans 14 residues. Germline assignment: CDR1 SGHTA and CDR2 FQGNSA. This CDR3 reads CASSPGGGQETQYF. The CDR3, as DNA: TGTGCCAGCAGCCCTGGGGGGGGGCAAGAGACCCAGTACTTC.

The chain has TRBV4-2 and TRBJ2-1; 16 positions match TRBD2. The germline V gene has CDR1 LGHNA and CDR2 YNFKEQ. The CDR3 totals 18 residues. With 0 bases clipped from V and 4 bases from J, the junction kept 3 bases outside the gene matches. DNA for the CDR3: TGTGCCAGCAGCCAAGATCCGGGACTAGCGGGAGGGTACAATGAGCAGTTCTTC. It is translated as CASSQDPGLAGGYNEQFF.

CDR3 sequence: CASSPRGLAGTGELFF. The DNA for the CDR3 is TGTGCCAGTAGTCCACGGGGACTAGCGGGAACTGGGGAGCTGTTTTTT. The chain carries TRBV19 and TRBJ2-2, with 13 bases aligning to TRBD2. The V segment lost 5 bases and the J segment 8 bases; nucleotides outside the gene matches: 8. The CDR3 length is 16 residues. Germline CDR1 and CDR2: LNHDA and SQIVND (reference sequence).

CDR3: CASSEVTGTANTEAFF. CDR3 coding DNA: TGCGCCAGCAGCGAAGTAACCGGGACAGCGAACACTGAAGCTTTCTTT. The rearrangement links TRBV10-2 to TRBJ1-1, with 7 bases identical to TRBD1. This CDR3 has 16 residues. J was trimmed by 1 base and V by 6 bases; bases with no gene match: 11. In germline, CDR1 is WSHSY, CDR2 SAAADI.

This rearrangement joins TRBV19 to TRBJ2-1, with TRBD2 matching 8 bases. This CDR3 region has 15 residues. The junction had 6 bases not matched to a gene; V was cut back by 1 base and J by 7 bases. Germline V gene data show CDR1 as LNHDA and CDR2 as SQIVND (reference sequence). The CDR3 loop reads CASSIVAGGRNEQFF. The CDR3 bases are TGTGCCAGTAGTATAGTTGCGGGAGGAAGGAATGAGCAGTTCTTC.

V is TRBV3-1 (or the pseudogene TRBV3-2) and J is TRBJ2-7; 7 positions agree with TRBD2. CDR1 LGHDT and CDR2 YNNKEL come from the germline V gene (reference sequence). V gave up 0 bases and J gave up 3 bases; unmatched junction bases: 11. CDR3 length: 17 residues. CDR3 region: CASSQEIGLEKLYEQYF. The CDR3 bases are TGTGCCAGCAGCCAAGAGATCGGACTAGAGAAGCTCTACGAGCAGTACTTC.

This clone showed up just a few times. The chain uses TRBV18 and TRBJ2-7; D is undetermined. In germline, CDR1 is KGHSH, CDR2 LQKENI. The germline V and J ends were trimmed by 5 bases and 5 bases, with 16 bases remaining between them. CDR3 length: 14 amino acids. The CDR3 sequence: CASSSPFGFHEQYF. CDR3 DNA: TGTGCCAGCTCATCTCCCTTTGGCTTCCACGAGCAGTACTTC.

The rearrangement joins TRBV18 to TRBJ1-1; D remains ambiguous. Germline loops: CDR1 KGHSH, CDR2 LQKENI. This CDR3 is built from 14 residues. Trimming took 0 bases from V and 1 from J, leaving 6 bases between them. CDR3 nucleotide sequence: TGTGCCAGCTCACCACCAGGGAGGAACACTGAAGCTTTCTTT. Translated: CASSPPGRNTEAFF. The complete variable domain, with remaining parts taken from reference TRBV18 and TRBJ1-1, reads NAGVMQNPRHLVRRRGQEARLRCSPMKGHSHVYWYRQLPEEGLKFMVYLQKENIIDESGMPKERFSAEFPKEGPSILRIQQVVRGDSAAYFCASSPPGRNTEAFFGQGTRLTVV.

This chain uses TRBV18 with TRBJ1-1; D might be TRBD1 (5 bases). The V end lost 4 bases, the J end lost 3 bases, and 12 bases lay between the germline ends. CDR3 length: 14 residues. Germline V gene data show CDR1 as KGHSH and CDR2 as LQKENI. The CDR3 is CASSQNRGDTEAFF. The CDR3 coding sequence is TGTGCCAGCTCACAAAACCGGGGGGACACTGAAGCTTTCTTT.

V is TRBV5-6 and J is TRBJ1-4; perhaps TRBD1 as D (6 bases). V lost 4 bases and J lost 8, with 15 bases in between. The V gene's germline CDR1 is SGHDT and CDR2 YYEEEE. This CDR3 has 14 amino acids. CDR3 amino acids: CASSRDTLPEKLFF. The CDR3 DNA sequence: TGTGCCAGCAGCCGGGACACCCTTCCCGAAAAACTGTTTTTT.

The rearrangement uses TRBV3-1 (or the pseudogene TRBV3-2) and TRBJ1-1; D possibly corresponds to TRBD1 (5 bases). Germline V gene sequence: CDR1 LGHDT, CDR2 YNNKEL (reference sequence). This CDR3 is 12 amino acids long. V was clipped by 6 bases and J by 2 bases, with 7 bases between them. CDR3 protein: CASRGRNTEAFF. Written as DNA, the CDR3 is TGTGCCAGCAGGGGGCGCAACACTGAAGCTTTCTTT.

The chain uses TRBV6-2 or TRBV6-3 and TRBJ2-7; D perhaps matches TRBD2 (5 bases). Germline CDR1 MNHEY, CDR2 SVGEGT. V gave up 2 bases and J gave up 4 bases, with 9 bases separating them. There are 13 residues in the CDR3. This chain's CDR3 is CASSYGREYEQYF. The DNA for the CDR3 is TGTGCCAGCAGTTACGGGAGAGAGTACGAGCAGTACTTC.

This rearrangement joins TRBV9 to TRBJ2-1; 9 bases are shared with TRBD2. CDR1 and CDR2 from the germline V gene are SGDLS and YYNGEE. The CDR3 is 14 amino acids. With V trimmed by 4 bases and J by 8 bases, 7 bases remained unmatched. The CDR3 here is CASSNSGSLDEQFF. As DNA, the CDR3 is TGTGCCAGCAGCAATAGCGGGAGTTTGGATGAGCAGTTCTTC.

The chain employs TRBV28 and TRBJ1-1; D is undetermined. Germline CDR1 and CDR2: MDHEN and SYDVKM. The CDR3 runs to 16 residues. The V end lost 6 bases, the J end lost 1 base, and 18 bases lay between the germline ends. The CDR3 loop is CASSTIMGFANTEAFF. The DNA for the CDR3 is TGTGCCAGCAGCACAATAATGGGCTTTGCGAACACTGAAGCTTTCTTT.

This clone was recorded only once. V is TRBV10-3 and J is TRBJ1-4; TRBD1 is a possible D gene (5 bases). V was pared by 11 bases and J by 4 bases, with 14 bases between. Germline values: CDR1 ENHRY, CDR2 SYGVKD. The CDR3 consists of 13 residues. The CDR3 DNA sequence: TGTGCCGCGAGGGGAGGGGATAATGAAAAACTGTTTTTT. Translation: CAARGGDNEKLFF.

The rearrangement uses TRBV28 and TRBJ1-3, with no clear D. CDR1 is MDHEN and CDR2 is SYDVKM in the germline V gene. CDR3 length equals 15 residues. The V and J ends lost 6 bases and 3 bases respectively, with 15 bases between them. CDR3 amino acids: CASSPPGGNGNTIYF. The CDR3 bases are TGTGCCAGCAGCCCACCCGGAGGGAATGGAAACACCATATATTTT.

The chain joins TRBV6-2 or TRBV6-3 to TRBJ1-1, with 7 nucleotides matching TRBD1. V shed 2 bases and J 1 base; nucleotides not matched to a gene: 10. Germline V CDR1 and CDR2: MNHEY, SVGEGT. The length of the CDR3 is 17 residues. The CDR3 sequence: CASSYLIGGSPNTEAFF. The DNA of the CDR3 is TGTGCCAGCAGTTACCTCATAGGGGGCTCGCCGAACACTGAAGCTTTCTTT.

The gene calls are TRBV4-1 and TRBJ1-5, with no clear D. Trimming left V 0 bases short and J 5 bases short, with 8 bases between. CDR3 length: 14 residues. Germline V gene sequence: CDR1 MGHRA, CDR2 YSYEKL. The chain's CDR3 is CASSQDHNHQPQHF. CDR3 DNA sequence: TGCGCCAGCAGCCAAGATCACAATCATCAGCCCCAGCATTTT.

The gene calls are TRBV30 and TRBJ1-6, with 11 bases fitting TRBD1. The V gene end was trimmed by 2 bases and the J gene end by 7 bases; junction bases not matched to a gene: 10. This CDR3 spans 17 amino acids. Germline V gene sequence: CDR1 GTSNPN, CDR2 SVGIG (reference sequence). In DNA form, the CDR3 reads TGTGCCTGGAGTCGGACAGGGGGCGCTTTGGGGAATTCACCCCTCCACTTT. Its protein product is CAWSRTGGALGNSPLHF.

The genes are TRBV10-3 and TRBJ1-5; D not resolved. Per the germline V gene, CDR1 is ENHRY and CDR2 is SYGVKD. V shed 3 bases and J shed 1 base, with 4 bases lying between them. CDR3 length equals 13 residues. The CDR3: CAISDISNQPQHF. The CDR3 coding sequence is TGTGCCATCAGTGATATAAGCAATCAGCCCCAGCATTTT.